This TCR beta chain was recorded in a study of human T cells and chemical hapten exposure. Study-wide findings and caveats: Positively correlated with patch test score were the counts of PT1 expanded TCRs. Given that the donors had alopecia, their immune response may differ from that seen in healthy people.

The time point was: pre-sensitization, week 0. Treatment reported: therapeutic diphenylcyclopropenone sensitization with weekly scalp DPC. This clonotype was counted only a few times. Its antigen remains unknown. Germline V CDR1 and CDR2: MDHEN, SYDVKM. V was clipped by 3 bases and J by 3 bases; unmatched bases: 13. The CDR3 length is 19 residues. From the RACE reads, TCRdb called clonotypes with MiXCR, one entry per CDR3 protein. This table holds 35,000 to 45,000 distinct CDR3 sequences, approximately 13% found once. This specimen consisted of whole blood, obtained in connection with sensitization to the hapten diphenylcyclopropenone (DPC). The rearrangement joins TRBV28 to TRBJ2-1; 11 positions agree with TRBD2. This TCR derives from a woman between 25 and 40 years old with alopecia areata. Some clones in this sample may be carry-over from other donors' samples. CDR3 protein: CASSFPSEGTSGDYNEQFF. The DNA for the CDR3 is TGTGCCAGCAGTTTTCCCAGTGAGGGGACTAGCGGAGACTACAATGAGCAGTTCTTC. The variable domain in full, with the rest retrieved from reference TRBV28 and TRBJ2-1, is DVKVTQSSRYLVKRTGEKVFLECVQDMDHENMFWYRQDPGLGLRLIYFSYDVKMKEKGDIPEGYSVSREKKERFSLILESASTNQTSMYLCASSFPSEGTSGDYNEQFFGPGTRLTVL.